The TCR beta chain described here comes from a study of cytomegalovirus exposure and HLA in healthy donors. Study-wide findings and caveats: Presence/absence analyses took donor sequencing depth as roughly uniform. Common viral pathogens seemed to be connected with several of the most significant clusters, according to a later analysis.

This CDR3 has 14 residues. Per the germline V gene, CDR1 is LNHDA and CDR2 is SQIVND (reference sequence). Trimming removed 9 bases from V and 2 bases from J; junction bases left unmatched: 7. It was with 60 Vbeta and 13 Jbeta primers that the PCR ran. How the authors handled the data: Per a later analysis, the number of unique TCR beta chains was approximately 80 million, of which 8.5 million to 11 million were shared. Only in-frame clones appear in the TCRdb table, and some are missing; sequencing was by immunoSEQ multiplex PCR. The V and J calls and clone size come from that table; D and trimming were worked out from the DNA. The data hold fewer than 150,000 clones, with roughly 71% observed a single time. With regard to this clone: Its cognate antigen is unknown.

The origin of this receptor is a woman in her 50s in good health and CMV-seropositive. The sequenced material came from PBMCs. The J gene is TRBJ1-5, the V gene TRBV19; TRBD1 matches at 7 bases. In DNA form, the CDR3 reads TGTGCCAGCGCACAGGGGATCGGCAATCAGCCCCAGCATTTT. Amino acids: CASAQGIGNQPQHF. Variable domain in full (rest from reference TRBV19 and TRBJ1-5): DGGITQSPKYLFRKEGQNVTLSCEQNLNHDAMYWYRQDPGQGLRLIYYSQIVNDFQKGDIAEGYSVSREKKESFPLTVTSAQKNPTAFYLCASAQGIGNQPQHFGDGTRLSIL.